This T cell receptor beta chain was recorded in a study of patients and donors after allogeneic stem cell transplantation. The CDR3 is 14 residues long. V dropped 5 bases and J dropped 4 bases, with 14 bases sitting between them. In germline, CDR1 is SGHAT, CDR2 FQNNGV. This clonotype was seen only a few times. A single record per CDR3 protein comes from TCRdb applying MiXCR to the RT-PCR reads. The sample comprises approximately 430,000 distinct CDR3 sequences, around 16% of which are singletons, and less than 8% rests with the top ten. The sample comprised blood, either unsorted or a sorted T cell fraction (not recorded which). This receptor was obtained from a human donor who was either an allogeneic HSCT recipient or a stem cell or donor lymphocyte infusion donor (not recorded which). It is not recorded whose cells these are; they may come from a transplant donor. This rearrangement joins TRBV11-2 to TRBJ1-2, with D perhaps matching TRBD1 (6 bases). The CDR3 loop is CASSAGQKPYGYTF. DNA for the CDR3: TGTGCCAGCAGCGCGGGACAAAAACCCTATGGCTACACCTTC.